The 8 T cell receptor beta chains given below trace back to one sample, sequenced in a study of neurological immune-mediated disorders. MiXCR, applied by TCRdb to the 5' RACE reads, yields one record per CDR3 protein. Among some 42,000 distinct CDR3 sequences listed, 11% were seen once. What was sequenced was CD4+ T cells from blood. Receptor source: a woman aged 30 to 39 with HTLV-1-associated myelopathy (HAM/TSP).

This rearrangement joins TRBV20-1 to TRBJ2-7, with unresolved D. V gave up 3 bases and J gave up 4 bases, with 13 bases separating them. This CDR3 is 13 amino acids long. Germline CDR1 is DFQATT and CDR2 is SNEGSKA (reference sequence). The DNA for the CDR3 is TGCAGTGCTAGTGATCGTAGCAGGTACGAGCAGTACTTC. Amino acid sequence: CSASDRSRYEQYF.

This clonotype occurred many times. The V and J genes are TRBV7-8 and TRBJ2-1, with TRBD2 matching 9 bases. V was clipped by 5 bases and J by 7 bases; unmatched bases: 12. The CDR3 length is 16 residues. Germline CDR1 is SGHVS and CDR2 is FQNEAQ. This chain's CDR3 is CASSPLWRGGSNEQFF. The CDR3, as DNA: TGTGCCAGCAGCCCCCTCTGGCGGGGGGGCTCTAATGAGCAGTTCTTC.

There are many counts of this clonotype. V and J are TRBV20-1 and TRBJ1-4; D ambiguous. Germline CDR1 reads DFQATT; CDR2 reads SNEGSKA (reference sequence). The CDR3 loop spans 14 amino acids. The V and J ends lost 2 bases and 5 bases respectively, with 12 bases between them. The DNA for the CDR3 is TGCAGTGCTAGAAAGGGTCAACCAAATGAAAAACTGTTTTTT. Protein sequence: CSARKGQPNEKLFF.

This clonotype has a count of ten or more. This rearrangement joins TRBV10-3 to TRBJ1-5; D not resolved. V shed 4 bases and J shed 1 base, with 5 bases lying between them. Germline values: CDR1 ENHRY, CDR2 SYGVKD. This CDR3 spans 13 amino acids. The CDR3 here is CAISGPSNQPQHF. As DNA, the CDR3 is TGTGCCATCAGTGGTCCAAGCAATCAGCCCCAGCATTTT.

This clonotype was seen ten or more times. This rearrangement joins TRBV20-1 to TRBJ1-1; 7 bases map to TRBD1. Germline values: CDR1 DFQATT, CDR2 SNEGSKA (reference sequence). Trimming cost V 2 bases and J 5 bases; bases outside gene matches: 8. This CDR3 has 14 amino acids. In DNA, the CDR3 is TGCAGTGCTAGACCCGGACAGGCGGGGACTGAAGCTTTCTTT. Translation gives CSARPGQAGTEAFF.

In this sample, this clonotype turned up many times. This chain connects TRBV20-1 to TRBJ1-2; D is undetermined. The CDR3 is 12 residues long. The V end was cut by 2 bases, the J end by 3 bases, with 7 bases between. Germline V gene data show CDR1 as DFQATT and CDR2 as SNEGSKA (reference sequence). The chain's CDR3 is CSARMDHYGYTF. CDR3 sequence (DNA): TGCAGTGCTAGAATGGACCACTATGGCTACACCTTC.

Turning to this clonotype: The junction differs from germline at one of its ends, possibly a read error. This rearrangement joins TRBV12-3 or TRBV12-4 to TRBJ1-2; tentatively, D is TRBD1 (5 bases). The CDR3 length is 15 residues. Written as DNA, the CDR3 is TGTGTCAGCAGTCCCCCGGGGCCGCAGAGTTGTGGCTACACCTTC. Its protein product is CVSSPPGPQSCGYTF.

Notes on this clonotype: At one end the junction does not follow the germline gene, possibly because of a read error. CDR3 sequence (DNA): TGCGCCAACAGCTTACGGATAGCGGGTGAAGAGACCCAGTACTTC. The encoded protein is CANSLRIAGEETQYF. This chain uses TRBV5-1 with TRBJ2-5, with TRBD2 identical over 7 bases. Germline V lookup: CDR1 SGHRS, CDR2 YFSETQ. The CDR3 sequence is 15 residues long.